This TCR beta chain was retrieved from a study of neurological immune-mediated disorders. This clonotype was observed at least ten times. What it recognizes is unknown. As to time point: longitudinal time-point 1 (baseline). 2 million unsorted PBMCs were stored in RNAlater at -80 °C before RNA extraction. Per germline, CDR1 ENHRY and CDR2 SYGVKD. J was trimmed by 1 base and V by 3 bases; bases with no gene match: 6. The CDR3 length is 18 residues. By 5'RACE with 10-nucleotide random UMIs, the cDNA was made. TCRdb reprocessed the 5' RACE reads with MiXCR, giving one entry per CDR3 protein. The table shows over 55,000 distinct CDR3 sequences, with roughly 10% occurring only once. Broader study findings: The greatest degree of TCR clonal expansion was observed in HTLV-1-associated myelopathy, with the lowest in multiple sclerosis, below that of healthy controls.

The V gene is TRBV10-3, the J gene TRBJ2-4, with 13 bases lining up with TRBD2. Sequencing was performed on PBMCs. The sequence was obtained from a male donor with HTLV-1-associated myelopathy (HAM/TSP). CDR3 in DNA: TGTGCCATCAGTGACCCGGGGACTAGCGGGGTCGCCAAAAACATTCAGTACTTC. Amino acids: CAISDPGTSGVAKNIQYF.